This entry lists 21 T cell receptor beta chains sequenced from one sample in a study of early T cells in non-severe SARS-CoV-2 infection. TCRdb fed the 5' RACE reads into MiXCR, producing one record per CDR3 protein. This table holds 61,000 or so distinct CDR3 sequences, approximately 12% found once. The starting material was whole blood, obtained at baseline. These receptors came from an adult who was a healthcare worker with PCR-confirmed SARS-CoV-2 infection or an uninfected control (not recorded which). The donor label of this sample is uncertain.

This clonotype was recorded at least ten times. The gene calls are TRBV3-1 and TRBJ1-6; a weak D match, TRBD1 (5 bases). This CDR3 has 14 amino acids. V dropped 1 base and J dropped 8 bases, with 9 bases sitting between them. Per germline, CDR1 LGHDT and CDR2 YNNKEL (reference sequence). The CDR3: CASSQGGLDSPLHF. CDR3 nucleotide sequence: TGTGCCAGCAGCCAAGGGGGCTTGGATTCACCCCTCCACTTT.

The sample holds many counts of this clonotype. The V and J genes are TRBV12-3 or TRBV12-4 and TRBJ1-1; 10 nucleotides align to TRBD1. Trimming at V came to 6 bases and at J to 3 bases, leaving 7 bases not matched to a gene. This CDR3 comprises 15 residues. CDR3 coding DNA: TGTGCCAGCAGGTCGCCGGGACAGGGGCACACTGAAGCTTTCTTT. Amino acids: CASRSPGQGHTEAFF.

This clonotype has more than one count but fewer than ten. The chain employs TRBV5-4 and TRBJ2-3; 8 bases fit TRBD2. The CDR3 loop spans 17 amino acids. V shed 4 bases, J shed 0 bases, and the junction held 10 bases outside the gene matches. The germline V gene has CDR1 SGHNT and CDR2 YYREEE (reference sequence). The CDR3 nucleotides are TGTGCCAGCAGCAAGGCCGGCGGGGGGCGTAGCACAGATACGCAGTATTTT. Amino acid sequence: CASSKAGGGRSTDTQYF.

This clonotype was picked up a small number of times. The chain links TRBV7-9 to TRBJ1-1; 8 nucleotides agree with TRBD1. The CDR3 is 15 residues long. J gave up 5 bases and V 3 bases, and 8 bases lay outside the gene matches. The V gene's germline CDR1 is SEHNR and CDR2 FQNEAQ (reference sequence). CDR3 DNA sequence: TGTGCCAGCAGCTTCTCAGGGGGCAGAGGTACTGAAGCTTTCTTT. The encoded protein is CASSFSGGRGTEAFF.

This clonotype was counted a few times. J is TRBJ2-1 and V is TRBV3-1; 7 bases match TRBD2. J was trimmed by 5 bases and V by 0 bases; bases with no gene match: 13. The germline gives CDR1 LGHDT, CDR2 YNNKEL (reference sequence). This CDR3 has 18 residues. The CDR3 coding sequence is TGTGCCAGCAGCCAAGATCGGCTAGCGGAACCGAAGGACAATGAGCAGTTCTTC. As protein: CASSQDRLAEPKDNEQFF.

This clonotype was seen ten or more times. J is TRBJ1-5 and V is TRBV7-2; possibly TRBD1 for D (5 bases). The V end lost 8 bases, the J end lost 5 bases, and 13 bases lay between the germline ends. The CDR3 sequence is 13 residues long. Looked up from germline, CDR1 is SGHTA and CDR2 is FQGNSA. CDR3 DNA sequence: TGTGCCAGCGCTCCGTGGGGGGATCAGCCCCAGCATTTT. This sequence encodes CASAPWGDQPQHF.

This clonotype occurred a few times. The chain has TRBV27 and TRBJ2-1; D call uncertain. The V gene lost 0 bases and the J gene lost 6 bases, with 15 bases spanning the gap. The CDR3 length is 16 residues. CDR1 and CDR2 (germline): MNHEY, SMNVEV (reference sequence). CDR3 nucleotides: TGTGCCAGCAGTTTATCGTCGGGTTTGGTGGTCAATGAGCAGTTCTTC. The encoded protein is CASSLSSGLVVNEQFF.

This clonotype was counted a few times. The genes are TRBV5-1 and TRBJ1-4; perhaps TRBD1 as D (5 bases). The CDR3 consists of 13 residues. Germline lookup yields CDR1 SGHRS and CDR2 YFSETQ. Trimming left V 4 bases short and J 6 bases short, with 10 bases between. CDR3 DNA sequence: TGCGCCAGCAGCGGTACAGGAGATGAAAAACTGTTTTTT. It translates to CASSGTGDEKLFF.

This clonotype was seen a few times. This chain links TRBV29-1 with TRBJ2-3; D possibly matches TRBD1 or TRBD2 (5 bases each). The CDR3 is made up of 16 amino acids. Trimming took 7 bases from V and 0 from J, leaving 20 bases between them. Germline lookup yields CDR1 SQVTM and CDR2 ANQGSEA. CDR3 region: CSAVLPRGASTDTQYF. The CDR3 region has the DNA TGCAGCGCCGTACTACCCCGAGGGGCTAGCACAGATACGCAGTATTTT.

The rearrangement uses TRBV7-7 and TRBJ2-5; tentative D call: TRBD2 (6 bases). V lost 4 bases, J lost 5 bases, and 11 bases lay in between. Germline lookup yields CDR1 SSHAT and CDR2 FNYEAQ (reference sequence). The CDR3 covers 13 residues. CDR3 nucleotide sequence: TGTGCCAGCAGCTCAGCGGGTACGGAGACCCAGTACTTC. Amino acids: CASSSAGTETQYF.

This clonotype was found a few times. V is TRBV12-3 or TRBV12-4 and J is TRBJ2-1, with 8 nucleotides matching TRBD2. V was pared by 5 bases and J by 8 bases, with 29 bases of the junction left unmatched. This CDR3 is 21 amino acids long. DNA for the CDR3: TGTGCCAGCAGTACAAGAGCAGGGTCGAGAACTCAAGCGGGGGCAATCGATGAGCAGTTCTTC. Translation: CASSTRAGSRTQAGAIDEQFF.

The chain joins TRBV2 to TRBJ2-5; TRBD1 matches at 7 bases. The V gene's germline CDR1 is SNHLY and CDR2 FYNNEI. V lost 6 bases, J lost 2 bases, and 9 bases stayed unmatched. The CDR3 runs 15 residues. In nucleotides, the CDR3 is TGTGCCAGCAGCACAGCCGGGACAGAACAAGAGACCCAGTACTTC. This gives the protein CASSTAGTEQETQYF.

This clonotype was counted at least ten times. The rearrangement uses TRBV18 and TRBJ1-2; possibly TRBD1 for D (6 bases). V shed 0 bases and J shed 7 bases, with 18 bases lying between them. This CDR3 comprises 16 residues. CDR1 is KGHSH, CDR2 LQKENI, per germline. CDR3 nucleotide sequence: TGTGCCAGCTCACCACCCGGACAGTCCGGCTCCGGTGGCTACACCTTC. This gives the protein CASSPPGQSGSGGYTF.

The chain employs TRBV20-1 and TRBJ1-1; no clear D. This CDR3 comprises 13 residues. V lost 3 bases to trimming and J lost 0 bases, with 8 bases between them. Germline loops: CDR1 DFQATT, CDR2 SNEGSKA (reference sequence). CDR3 DNA sequence: TGCAGTGCTAGTATCGGGGTGAACACTGAAGCTTTCTTT. This gives the protein CSASIGVNTEAFF.

This chain uses TRBV20-1 with TRBJ2-3, with 10 bases that match TRBD2. This CDR3 is built from 16 residues. Trimming cost V 0 bases and J 6 bases; bases outside gene matches: 9. From germline, CDR1 is DFQATT and CDR2 SNEGSKA (reference sequence). CDR3 region: CSAREVGLASWDTQYF. The CDR3 region has the DNA TGCAGTGCTAGAGAAGTGGGACTAGCGTCGTGGGATACGCAGTATTTT.

V and J are TRBV7-6 and TRBJ2-7; 11 nucleotides agree with TRBD2. This CDR3 spans 13 amino acids. Germline loops: CDR1 SGHVS, CDR2 FNYEAQ. J was trimmed by 5 bases and V by 4 bases; bases with no gene match: 1. CDR3 sequence: CASSSGLADEQYV. In nucleotides, the CDR3 is TGTGCCAGCAGCTCGGGACTAGCGGACGAGCAGTACGTC.

This chain uses TRBV5-1 with TRBJ2-3; 9 bases line up with TRBD2. There are 16 residues in the CDR3. Germline CDR1 SGHRS, CDR2 YFSETQ. After removal of 1 base from V and 2 bases from J, the junction contained 5 bases not matched to a gene. CDR3 protein: CASSLFSGGYTDTQYF. For the CDR3, the DNA is TGCGCCAGCAGCTTGTTTAGCGGGGGATACACAGATACGCAGTATTTT.

This sequence joins TRBV4-2 and TRBJ2-5; 11 nucleotides line up with TRBD2. There are 16 residues in the CDR3. Trimming at V came to 0 bases and at J to 2 bases, leaving 2 bases not matched to a gene. From germline, CDR1 is LGHNA and CDR2 YNFKEQ. The CDR3 region is CASSQDLAGGQETQYF. The CDR3 nucleotides are TGTGCCAGCAGCCAAGACTTAGCGGGGGGGCAAGAGACCCAGTACTTC.

The rearrangement uses TRBV27 and TRBJ1-5; 7 bases line up with TRBD1. The CDR3 has 16 residues. The trim removed 0 bases at V and 4 bases at J, leaving 6 bases unmatched. Germline V gene data show CDR1 as MNHEY and CDR2 as SMNVEV (reference sequence). The CDR3 DNA sequence: TGTGCCAGCAGTTTATCTTCCAGGGGGTGGAATCAGCCCCAGCATTTT. Amino acid sequence: CASSLSSRGWNQPQHF.

There are a few counts of this clonotype. This chain uses TRBV9 with TRBJ2-3; D may correspond to TRBD1 or TRBD2 (5 bases each). The CDR3 is made up of 16 amino acids. Looked up from germline, CDR1 is SGDLS and CDR2 is YYNGEE. Between the trimmed V and J ends, which lost 4 bases and 0 bases, there was a span of 15 bases. The CDR3 is CASSLGTAPSTDTQYF. CDR3 DNA sequence: TGTGCCAGCAGCCTAGGGACGGCCCCTAGCACAGATACGCAGTATTTT.

This clonotype was observed a handful of times. As DNA, the CDR3 is TGTGCCAGCAGTTTTGCAGGCAGGGCGGATTCCTACGAGCAGTACGTC. Protein sequence: CASSFAGRADSYEQYV. This chain links TRBV12-3 or TRBV12-4 with TRBJ2-7, with D possibly TRBD1 on 5 matching bases. The CDR3 has 16 residues. The V gene lost 3 bases and the J gene lost 1 base, with 16 bases spanning the gap.